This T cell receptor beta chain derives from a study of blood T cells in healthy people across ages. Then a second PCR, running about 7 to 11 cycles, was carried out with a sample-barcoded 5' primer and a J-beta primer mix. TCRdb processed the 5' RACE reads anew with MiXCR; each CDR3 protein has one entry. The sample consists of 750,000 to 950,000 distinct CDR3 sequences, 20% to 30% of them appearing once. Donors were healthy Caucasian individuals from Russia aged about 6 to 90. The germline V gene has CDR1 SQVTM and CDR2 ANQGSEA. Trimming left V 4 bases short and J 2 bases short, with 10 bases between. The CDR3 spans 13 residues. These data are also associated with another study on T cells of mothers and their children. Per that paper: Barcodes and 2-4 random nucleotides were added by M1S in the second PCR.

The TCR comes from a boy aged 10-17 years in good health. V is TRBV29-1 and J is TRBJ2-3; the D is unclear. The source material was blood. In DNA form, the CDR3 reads TGCAGCGTTGGTTTCACCAACACAGATACGCAGTATTTT. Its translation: CSVGFTNTDTQYF.